The 19 T cell receptor beta chains in this list originate from one sample, sequenced in a study of cytotoxic CD8 clonotypes in ibrutinib-treated CLL. Data came from immunoSEQ multiplex PCR; TCRdb stores just in-frame clones and leaves some out. Of under 35,000 clones listed, more than 65% were seen once; the top ten hold approximately 53%. Material: PBMCs, obtained after 24 months of ibrutinib treatment. The receptors derive from a human donor with chronic lymphocytic leukemia.

This clone was counted once. This chain uses TRBV11-2 with TRBJ1-1; a weak D match, TRBD1 (6 bases). The V gene's germline CDR1 is SGHAT and CDR2 FQNNGV. Trimming removed 1 base at V and 0 bases at J, with 9 bases between. CDR3 length: 15 amino acids. The CDR3, as DNA: TGTGCCAGCAGCTTAGTGGGGGGCTTGAACACTGAAGCTTTCTTT. It translates to CASSLVGGLNTEAFF.

The chain is built from TRBV30 and TRBJ2-7; D ambiguous. Trimming took off 5 bases at V and 6 bases at J, with 20 bases between the two ends. Germline assignment: CDR1 GTSNPN and CDR2 SVGIG (reference sequence). This CDR3 has 14 amino acids. The CDR3 bases are TGTGCCTGGCACCCCGGGCCCCCCCGCAGCGAGCAGTACTTC. Protein: CAWHPGPPRSEQYF.

The chain combines TRBV28 with TRBJ2-7, with TRBD1 as a possible D gene (5 bases). V was pared by 8 bases and J by 2 bases, with 25 bases between. Per germline, CDR1 MDHEN and CDR2 SYDVKM. This CDR3 spans 17 amino acids. CDR3 nucleotide sequence: TGTGCCAGCGGCCGCGGCTTGGGCAGGGCCACCCCCTACGAGCAGTACTTC. Amino acid sequence: CASGRGLGRATPYEQYF.

This rearrangement joins TRBV9 to TRBJ2-1; D unclear. CDR3 length: 14 amino acids. The V end was cut by 4 bases, the J end by 3 bases, with 11 bases between. Germline CDR1 reads SGDLS; CDR2 reads YYNGEE. The CDR3 is CASSRSSFYNEQFF. CDR3 nucleotide sequence: TGTGCCAGCAGCCGCTCGTCCTTCTACAATGAGCAGTTCTTC.

The chain couples TRBV5-6 to TRBJ1-3; a possible D gene is TRBD1 (6 bases). CDR1 is SGHDT and CDR2 is YYEEEE in the germline V gene. This CDR3 has 16 residues. The ends were cut back, 10 bases at V and 0 bases at J, with 20 bases in the middle. The CDR3 sequence: CASSDRVFSSGNTIYF. CDR3 DNA sequence: TGTGCCTCCTCGGACAGAGTCTTCAGCTCTGGAAACACCATATATTTT.

The V gene is TRBV7-3, the J gene TRBJ2-5; 7 nucleotides line up with TRBD2. The V segment lost 3 bases and the J segment 1 base; nucleotides outside the gene matches: 5. Looked up from germline, CDR1 is SGHTA and CDR2 is FQGTGA. The CDR3 sequence is 15 residues long. The CDR3 is CASSLDPSGQETQYF. In nucleotides, the CDR3 is TGTGCCAGCAGCTTGGACCCTAGCGGCCAAGAGACCCAGTACTTC.

This clone showed up just once. The chain carries TRBV28 and TRBJ1-2; 11 bases map to TRBD1. V was pared by 3 bases and J by 5 bases, with 5 bases of the junction left unmatched. The CDR3 extends over 15 amino acids. Germline CDR1 reads MDHEN; CDR2 reads SYDVKM. The CDR3, as DNA: TGTGCCAGCAGTTTCGCGGGACAGGGGGGGTATGGCTACACCTTC. It encodes CASSFAGQGGYGYTF.

This clone was detected a few times. The CDR3 DNA follows: TGTGCCAGCAGCCCCAGGGTGGGAGGGCAAGAGACCCAGTACTTC. The encoded protein is CASSPRVGGQETQYF. V and J are TRBV11-1 and TRBJ2-5, with TRBD2 identical over 7 bases. In germline, CDR1 is SGHAT, CDR2 FQDESV (reference sequence). Losses at the gene ends were 5 bases for V and 2 bases for J; bases not matched to a gene: 8. There are 15 residues in the CDR3.

The chain uses TRBV18 and TRBJ1-2; D ambiguous. Germline V gives CDR1 KGHSH, CDR2 LQKENI. Trimming took 8 bases from V and 2 from J, leaving 15 bases between them. CDR3 length: 14 residues. The CDR3 DNA sequence: TGTGCCAGCCTGCCTGCCGCCCGAAACTATGGCTACACCTTC. Amino acid sequence: CASLPAARNYGYTF.

This chain connects TRBV28 to TRBJ2-6, with 10 nucleotides matching TRBD1. V was clipped by 6 bases and J by 2 bases; unmatched bases: 4. The length of the CDR3 is 16 residues. Germline V CDR1 and CDR2: MDHEN, SYDVKM. The DNA of the CDR3 is TGTGCCAGCAGCCAGACAGGGGGCCCTGGGGCCAACGTCCTGACTTTC. Translating gives CASSQTGGPGANVLTF. The variable domain in full, completed from reference TRBV28 and TRBJ2-6, reads DVKVTQSSRYLVKRTGEKVFLECVQDMDHENMFWYRQDPGLGLRLIYFSYDVKMKEKGDIPEGYSVSREKKERFSLILESASTNQTSMYLCASSQTGGPGANVLTFGAGSRLTVL.

The chain joins TRBV9 to TRBJ2-7; D remains ambiguous. Trimming shortened V by 2 bases and J by 0 bases, and 12 bases separated the two germline ends. Germline V lookup: CDR1 SGDLS, CDR2 YYNGEE. This CDR3 spans 15 amino acids. CDR3 region: CASSVSGSLSYEQYF. CDR3 nucleotide sequence: TGTGCCAGCAGCGTTTCTGGGTCCCTCTCCTACGAGCAGTACTTC. The variable domain in full, with the rest retrieved from reference TRBV9 and TRBJ2-7, is DSGVTQTPKHLITATGQRVTLRCSPRSGDLSVYWYQQSLDQGLQFLIQYYNGEERAKGNILERFSAQQFPDLHSELNLSSLELGDSALYFCASSVSGSLSYEQYFGPGTRLTVT.

The chain has TRBV19 and TRBJ1-2; D is perhaps TRBD1 (5 bases). Between the trimmed V and J ends, which lost 7 bases and 8 bases, there was a span of 23 bases. Looked up from germline, CDR1 is LNHDA and CDR2 is SQIVND (reference sequence). The CDR3 contains 15 residues. The CDR3 DNA follows: TGTGCCAGTACCCTACGCCATGGGACCCAGCTCGGCTACACCTTC. Its protein product is CASTLRHGTQLGYTF. Filled out from reference TRBV19 and TRBJ1-2, the complete variable domain reads DGGITQSPKYLFRKEGQNVTLSCEQNLNHDAMYWYRQDPGQGLRLIYYSQIVNDFQKGDIAEGYSVSREKKESFPLTVTSAQKNPTAFYLCASTLRHGTQLGYTFGSGTRLTVV.

The chain recombines TRBV6-5 with TRBJ2-1; no definite D call. The length of the CDR3 is 11 residues. V lost 6 bases to trimming and J lost 7 bases, with 7 bases between them. CDR1 is MNHEY and CDR2 is SVGAGI in the germline V gene. CDR3 region: CASRGNNEQFF. The CDR3 DNA sequence: TGTGCCAGCAGGGGTAATAATGAGCAGTTCTTC.

The rearrangement joins TRBV2 to TRBJ2-1; D not resolved. CDR1 SNHLY and CDR2 FYNNEI come from the germline V gene. CDR3 size: 14 residues. V was cut by 2 bases and J by 12 bases, with 17 bases left in between. The CDR3 spells CASSERNVFPMQFF. The CDR3 DNA follows: TGTGCCAGCAGTGAAAGGAACGTGTTCCCGATGCAGTTCTTC.

V and J are TRBV7-6 and TRBJ2-7; TRBD2 agrees at 7 bases. Germline values: CDR1 SGHVS, CDR2 FNYEAQ. The CDR3 sequence is 15 residues long. Losses at the gene ends were 5 bases for V and 0 bases for J; bases not matched to a gene: 7. CDR3 nucleotide sequence: TGTGCCAGCAGCCCAGTAGCGGGTGGCTCCTACGAGCAGTACTTC. Protein product: CASSPVAGGSYEQYF.

The V and J genes are TRBV11-3 and TRBJ2-5; D might be TRBD2 (7 bases). This CDR3 contains 15 residues. V lost 5 bases to trimming and J lost 2 bases, with 15 bases between them. CDR1 and CDR2 (germline): SGHNT, YENEEA. As DNA, the CDR3 is TGTGCCAGCAGCCCCCGGGGGGCCGTGCAAGAGACCCAGTACTTC. Encoded protein: CASSPRGAVQETQYF.

The rearrangement links TRBV27 to TRBJ2-3; 8 positions agree with TRBD1. Germline V lookup: CDR1 MNHEY, CDR2 SMNVEV (reference sequence). This CDR3 comprises 17 residues. V lost 6 bases and J lost 6; bases outside the gene matches: 17. In nucleotides, the CDR3 is TGTGCCAGCAGCCTTATCGGACAGGGTCTCTCCGTGGATACGCAGTATTTT. Its translation: CASSLIGQGLSVDTQYF.

The J gene is TRBJ1-1, the V gene TRBV7-9; D is possibly TRBD1 (6 bases). The V and J ends lost 1 base and 3 bases respectively, with 12 bases between them. The CDR3 spans 15 residues. Germline V gene sequence: CDR1 SEHNR, CDR2 FQNEAQ (reference sequence). CDR3: CASSLGSGADTEAFF. The CDR3 coding sequence is TGTGCCAGCAGCTTAGGGTCGGGGGCCGACACTGAAGCTTTCTTT.

The V and J genes are TRBV7-2 and TRBJ2-7; D unresolved. V lost 4 bases, J lost 5 bases, and 6 bases lay in between. Germline CDR1 and CDR2: SGHTA and FQGNSA. CDR3 length equals 11 residues. This CDR3 reads CASSSQHEQYF. Here the CDR3 DNA reads TGTGCCAGCAGCTCTCAACACGAGCAGTACTTC.